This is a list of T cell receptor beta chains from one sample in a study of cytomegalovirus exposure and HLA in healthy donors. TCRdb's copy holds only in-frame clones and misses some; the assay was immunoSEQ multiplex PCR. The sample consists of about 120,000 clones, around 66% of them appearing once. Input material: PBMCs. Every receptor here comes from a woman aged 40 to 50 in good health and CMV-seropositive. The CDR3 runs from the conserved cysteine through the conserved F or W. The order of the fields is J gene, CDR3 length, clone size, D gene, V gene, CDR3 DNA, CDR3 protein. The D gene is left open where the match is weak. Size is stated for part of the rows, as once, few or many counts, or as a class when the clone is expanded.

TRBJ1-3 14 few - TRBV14 TGTGCCAGCAGCCACAGACTCTCTGGAAACACCATATATTTT CASSHRLSGNTIYF
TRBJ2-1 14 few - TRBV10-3 TGTGCCATCAGTGAGTCGTCGAACAACAATGAGCAGTTCTTC CAISESSNNNEQFF
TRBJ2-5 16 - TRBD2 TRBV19 TGTGCCAGTAGTATCGGAGCGGGGGCCTCTCGGAAGACCCAGTACTTC CASSIGAGASRKTQYF
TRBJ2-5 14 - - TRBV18 TGTGCCAGCTCACCACCGAGCCTCGGGGAGACCCAGTACTTC CASSPPSLGETQYF
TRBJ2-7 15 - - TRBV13 TGTGCCAGCAGCTCCCGGACACACCAGGCCAGCGAGCAGTACTTC CASSSRTHQASEQYF
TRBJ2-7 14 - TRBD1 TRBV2 TGTGCCAGTTCCCGGGACAGTAACTCCTACGAGCAGTACTTC CASSRDSNSYEQYF
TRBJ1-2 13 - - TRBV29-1 TGCAGCGTTGAGAGTTTAGTCGTTAATGGCTACACCTTC CSVESLVVNGYTF
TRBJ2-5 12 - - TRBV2 TGTGCCAGCAGGGAACTACAAGAGACCCAGTACTTC CASRELQETQYF
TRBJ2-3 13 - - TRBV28 TGTGCCAGCAGTAAGAGCCTGCCAGATACGCAGTATTTT CASSKSLPDTQYF
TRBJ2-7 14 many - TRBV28 TGTGCCAGCAGTCCCGACAGAACTTCCTACGAGCAGTACTTC CASSPDRTSYEQYF
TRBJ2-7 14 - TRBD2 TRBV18 TGTGCCAGCTCACCCCCTAGCGGATCCTACGAGCAGTACTTC CASSPPSGSYEQYF
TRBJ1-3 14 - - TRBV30 TGTGCCTGGAGCAAGCAGGGGTCTGGAAACACCATATATTTT CAWSKQGSGNTIYF
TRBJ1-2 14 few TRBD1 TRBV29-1 TGCAGCGTCGGGGTGGGACAGGGGGTCGATGGCTACACCTTC CSVGVGQGVDGYTF
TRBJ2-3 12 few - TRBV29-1 TGCAGCGCGGACAGAAACACAGATACGCAGTATTTT CSADRNTDTQYF
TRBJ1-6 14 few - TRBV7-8 TGTGCCAGCAGTCCTGGGGTGGGGGGTTCACCCCTCCACTTT CASSPGVGGSPLHF
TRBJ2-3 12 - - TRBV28 TGTGCCAGCAGGGCAGTTACAGATACGCAGTATTTT CASRAVTDTQYF
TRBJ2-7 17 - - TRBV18 TGTGCCAGCTCACCCCAAAGGGGGCGGGGAAGCTCCTACGAGCAGTACTTC CASSPQRGRGSSYEQYF
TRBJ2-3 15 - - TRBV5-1 TGCGCCAGCAGCTTGGCCTTGGCGGGCACAGATACGCAGTATTTT CASSLALAGTDTQYF
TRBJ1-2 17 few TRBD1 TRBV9 TGTGCCAGCAGCGTTGCCCCAACCGGGACAGAAGTCTATGGCTACACCTTC CASSVAPTGTEVYGYTF
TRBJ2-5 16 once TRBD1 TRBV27 TGTGCCAGCAGCCAAGGACAGGGGACCCTCCAAGAGACCCAGTACTTC CASSQGQGTLQETQYF
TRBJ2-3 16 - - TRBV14 TGTGCCAGCAGCCAAGATACCACAGGGTGGGGAGATACGCAGTATTTT CASSQDTTGWGDTQYF
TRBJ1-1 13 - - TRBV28 TGTGCCAGCAGTTTGGCAGGTGTAACTGAAGCTTTCTTT CASSLAGVTEAFF
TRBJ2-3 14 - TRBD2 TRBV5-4 TGTGCCAGCAGCTTGGGCGGGAGAACAGATACGCAGTATTTT CASSLGGRTDTQYF
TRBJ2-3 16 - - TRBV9 TGTGCCAGCAGCGTAGGGACAGTCCTATGGACAGATACGCAGTATTTT CASSVGTVLWTDTQYF
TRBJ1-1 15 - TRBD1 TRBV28 TGTGCCAGCAGTCAGGGGGGCAGTATGAACACTGAAGCTTTCTTT CASSQGGSMNTEAFF
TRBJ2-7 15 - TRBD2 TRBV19 TGTGCCAGTAGTAGGGGACTAGCGGGACCCTACGAGCAGTACTTC CASSRGLAGPYEQYF
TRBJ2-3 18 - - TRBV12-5 TGTGCTAGTGGTTTGGTACGTGTTCCTGCGGGGAGCACAGATACGCAGTATTTT CASGLVRVPAGSTDTQYF
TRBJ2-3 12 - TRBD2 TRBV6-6 TGTGCCAGCAGCCAACTAGCGGAAACGCAGTATTTT CASSQLAETQYF
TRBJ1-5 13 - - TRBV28 TGTGCCAGCAGTTTAGAGGCCCAAGGGCCCCAGCATTTT CASSLEAQGPQHF
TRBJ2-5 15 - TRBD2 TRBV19 TGTGCCAGTAGTATTCCGGGGGGGTCCCAAGAGACCCAGTACTTC CASSIPGGSQETQYF
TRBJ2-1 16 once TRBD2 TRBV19 TGTGCCAGTAGTAGCCAGCGGGGGGGCGTATACAATGAGCAGTTCTTC CASSSQRGGVYNEQFF
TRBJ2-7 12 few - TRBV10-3 TGTGCCTACGGGGTCTCTTCGAGGGAGCAGTACTTC CAYGVSSREQYF
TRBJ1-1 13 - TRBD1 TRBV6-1 TGTGCCAGCAGAAGACAGGGTTCTTTTGAAGCTTTCTTT CASRRQGSFEAFF
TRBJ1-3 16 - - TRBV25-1 TGTGCCAGCAGTCCACCGGGACTCACCCCTGGAAACACCATATATTTT CASSPPGLTPGNTIYF
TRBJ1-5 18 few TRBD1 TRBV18 TGTGCCAGCTCACCCCAAAAGACCGGGACAGGGGAGAGTCAGCCCCAGCATTTT CASSPQKTGTGESQPQHF
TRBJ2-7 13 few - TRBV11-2 TGTGCCAGCAGCTTAGGACAGATCTACGAGCAGTACTTC CASSLGQIYEQYF
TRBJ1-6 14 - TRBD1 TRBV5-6 TGTGCCAGCAGCTGGGGACAGAATAATTCACCCCTCCACTTT CASSWGQNNSPLHF
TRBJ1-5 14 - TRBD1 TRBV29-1 TGCAGCGTTCAGTTGACAGGGGGCGATCAGCCCCAGCATTTT CSVQLTGGDQPQHF
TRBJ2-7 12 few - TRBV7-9 TGTTCCAGCAGCTTAGAACAGTACGAGCAGTACTTC CSSSLEQYEQYF
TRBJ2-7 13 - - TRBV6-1 TGTGCCAGCAGCCCCGTACAGGGTACCGAGCAGTACTTC CASSPVQGTEQYF
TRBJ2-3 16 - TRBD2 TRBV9 TGTGCCAGCAGCTTGAGGCCGCTAGCGGGCACAGATACGCAGTATTTT CASSLRPLAGTDTQYF
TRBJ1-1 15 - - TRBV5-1 TGCGCCAGCAGTCGGATCAGGGGCGGGAACACTGAAGCTTTCTTT CASSRIRGGNTEAFF
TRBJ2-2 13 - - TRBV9 TGTGCCAGCAGCGTCACAGGGACCGGGGAGCCGTTTTTT CASSVTGTGEPFF
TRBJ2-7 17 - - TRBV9 TGTGCCAGCAGCGTAGCTAAGGCCAGGGGCTTTACGTACGAGCAGTACTTC CASSVAKARGFTYEQYF
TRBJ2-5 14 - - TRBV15 TGTGCCACCAGCAGAGATGGCACACAAGAGACCCAGTACTTC CATSRDGTQETQYF
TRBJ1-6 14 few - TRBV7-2 TGTGCCAGCATCGCCGGGACAATTAATTCACCCCTCCACTTT CASIAGTINSPLHF
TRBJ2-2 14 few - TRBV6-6 TGTGCCAGCAGTCAACTCGTGAACACCGGGGAGCTGTTTTTT CASSQLVNTGELFF
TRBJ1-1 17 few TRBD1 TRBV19 TGTGCCAGTAGTATGCTGACAGGGGGCGGATATATCACTGAAGCTTTCTTT CASSMLTGGGYITEAFF
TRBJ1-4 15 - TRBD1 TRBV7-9 TGTGCCAGCAGCTTAGTGCGCAGGGGGAATGAAAAACTGTTTTTT CASSLVRRGNEKLFF
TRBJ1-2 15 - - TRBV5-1 TGCGCCAGCAGCCAGAGCACAGGGAAGGGAGATGGCTACACCTTC CASSQSTGKGDGYTF
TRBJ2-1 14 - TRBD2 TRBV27 TGTGCCAGCAGTTTCACTAGCGGGAGTGGTGAGCAGTTCTTC CASSFTSGSGEQFF
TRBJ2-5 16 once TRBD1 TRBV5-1 TGCGCCAGCAGCTCGTCCACCGGGACAGTACAAGAGACCCAGTACTTC CASSSSTGTVQETQYF
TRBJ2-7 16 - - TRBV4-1 TGCGCCAGCAGCCACCCGACAGGCAGGCCTTCCTACGAGCAGTACTTC CASSHPTGRPSYEQYF
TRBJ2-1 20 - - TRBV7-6 TGTGCCAGCAGCTTCCAAATCCGAGCAGGGGGACTAGTGGGGAGCGATGAGCAGTTCTTC CASSFQIRAGGLVGSDEQFF
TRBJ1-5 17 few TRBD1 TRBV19 TGTGCCAGTAGTATTGTGGAGGGGGCGACGGGCAATCAGCCCCAGCATTTT CASSIVEGATGNQPQHF